The text below deals with one T cell receptor (beta chain). In the original processing: Using reference gene primer amplification, nucleated cell counts were estimated. Assay: immunoSEQ multiplex PCR; the TCRdb copy retains only in-frame clones and omits some. D and trimming were read from the DNA, whereas the V and J calls and clone size are those reported in that table. Of approximately 51,000 clones in the sample, about 85% were seen once. The sample originates from a study of blood T cell repertoires in COVID-19. Study as a whole: The cDNA or gDNA used as material had been derived from T cells, B-cell-depleted T cells, or PBMCs.

This CDR3 region has 13 residues. V lost 5 bases and J lost 4, with 11 bases in between. Germline lookup yields CDR1 LGHNT and CDR2 FRNRAP. The chain couples TRBV12-5 to TRBJ1-1; D not resolved. Source material: peripheral blood. The sequence came from a human donor in a cohort sampled during active COVID-19. CDR3 amino acids: CASGIGRITEAFF. CDR3 DNA: TGTGCTAGTGGTATAGGGAGGATCACTGAAGCTTTCTTT.